The 21 T cell receptor beta chains in this list originate from one sample, sequenced in a study of tumor-infiltrating lymphocytes in primary liver carcinoma. TCR beta cDNA was made from around 520 ng total RNA with a constant-region primer. It was through three nested multiplex PCR rounds of slightly modified ARM-PCR that TCR beta libraries arose. Both of the initial two PCR rounds ran for approximately 10 cycles and employed TRBV1-TRBV30 forward primers alongside a C-beta reverse primer. TCRdb reprocessed the multiplex PCR reads via MiXCR and lists one record per CDR3 protein. The table includes 150,000 to 200,000 distinct CDR3 sequences, over 50% detected once. The authors took blood RNA from unsorted whole blood and also extracted germline DNA. Sequencing used peripheral blood. The receptors here all came from a man aged 35-49 years with primary liver carcinoma and hepatitis B virus infection.

The chain combines TRBV7-9 with TRBJ2-1; 8 bases agree with TRBD1. V lost 1 base, J lost 10 bases, and 9 bases stayed unmatched. Germline V gives CDR1 SEHNR, CDR2 FQNEAQ (reference sequence). This CDR3 has 15 residues. CDR3 residues: CASSLDGRGLGEQFF. Written as DNA, the CDR3 is TGTGCCAGCAGCTTAGATGGCAGGGGGCTTGGGGAGCAGTTCTTC.

The chain has TRBV29-1 and TRBJ2-1; 8 bases match TRBD2. CDR1 is SQVTM and CDR2 is ANQGSEA in the germline V gene. The CDR3 loop spans 13 amino acids. The trim removed 7 bases at V and 4 bases at J, leaving 6 bases unmatched. CDR3 protein: CSDSGLAYNEQFF. In DNA form, the CDR3 reads TGCAGCGATAGTGGACTAGCTTACAATGAGCAGTTCTTC.

The table lists this clonotype with a few counts. The rearrangement links TRBV6-5 to TRBJ1-2; possible D gene TRBD1, 5 bases. Per the germline V gene, CDR1 is MNHEY and CDR2 is SVGAGI. The CDR3 runs to 15 residues. Trimming shortened V by 6 bases and J by 3 bases, and 17 bases separated the two germline ends. CDR3 coding DNA: TGTGCCAGCAGGTCCCCTCGGACAAAGGACTATGGCTACACCTTC. Residues: CASRSPRTKDYGYTF.

Comment on this clonotype: A read error is possible here, since a much larger clone lies one base away. This chain connects TRBV29-1 to TRBJ2-4, with 7 bases lining up with TRBD1. Per germline, CDR1 SQVTM and CDR2 ANQGSEA. The CDR3 sequence is 12 residues long. V trimming: 7 bases; J trimming: 8 bases; junction bases outside the gene matches: 8. The CDR3 loop reads CSAAGTEDIQYF. CDR3 coding DNA: TGCAGCGCAGCCGGGACAGAGGACATTCAGTACTTC.

Concerning this clonotype: Germline and junction disagree at one end, which may indicate a read error. The chain couples TRBV11-2 to TRBJ2-3; possible D gene TRBD1, 5 bases. CDR1 is SGHAT, CDR2 FQNNGV, per germline. The CDR3 has 17 residues. Here the CDR3 reads CASSLDLGHGATDRQYF. The CDR3 region has the DNA TGTGCCAGCAGCTTAGACTTAGGCCATGGGGCCACAGATAGGCAGTATTTT.

The chain links TRBV28 to TRBJ2-3; 10 bases match TRBD2. V lost 6 bases to trimming and J lost 6 bases; unmatched junction nucleotides: 24. Germline CDR1 MDHEN, CDR2 SYDVKM. The CDR3 is made up of 20 amino acids. The chain's CDR3 is CASRLRGPLSGTSEMDTQYF. The CDR3 nucleotides read TGTGCCAGCAGACTCCGAGGGCCTCTGTCCGGGACTAGCGAGATGGATACGCAGTATTTT.

On this clonotype: The junction departs from the called germline gene at one end, perhaps through a read error. V usage is TRBV11-2 and J usage is TRBJ2-7; unclear D gene. Germline V gives CDR1 SGHAT, CDR2 FQNNGV. CDR3 length equals 15 residues. DNA of the CDR3: TGTGCAAGCAGCTTGGCTACGTCTAGCTCCTACGAGCAGTACTTC. It codes for CASSLATSSSYEQYF. The full variable domain, with the rest looked up from reference TRBV11-2 and TRBJ2-7, is EAGVAQSPRYKIIEKRQSVAFWCNPISGHATLYWYQQILGQGPKLLIQFQNNGVVDDSQLPKDRFSAERLKGVDSTLKIQPAKLEDSAVYLCASSLATSSSYEQYFGPGTRLTVT.

As concerns this clonotype: Its ends do not fully match the called genes, so a read error is possible. CDR3 amino acids: CANSLVEGVSYEQYF. Written as DNA, the CDR3 is TGTGCCAACAGCTTGGTGGAGGGCGTCTCCTACGAGCAGTACTTC. This chain connects TRBV5-6 to TRBJ2-7, with D maybe TRBD2 (6 bases). Germline-derived CDR1 and CDR2 are SGHDT and YYEEEE. CDR3 size: 15 residues.

V usage is TRBV11-2 and J usage is TRBJ2-1; perhaps TRBD2 as D (6 bases). The V gene lost 0 bases and the J gene lost 7 bases, with 16 bases spanning the gap. Looked up from germline, CDR1 is SGHAT and CDR2 is FQNNGV. The CDR3 totals 16 residues. The DNA of the CDR3 is TGTGCCAGCAGCTTAGATTACGGGGGACGACTAAATGAGCAGTTCTTC. Translation: CASSLDYGGRLNEQFF.

In its sample, this clonotype was seen many times. The chain uses TRBV11-2 and TRBJ2-5; 8 bases agree with TRBD1. The CDR3 is 15 residues long. The V gene end was trimmed by 5 bases and the J gene end by 3 bases; junction bases not matched to a gene: 8. From germline, CDR1 is SGHAT and CDR2 FQNNGV. The CDR3 sequence: CASSRPGTGEETQYF. Here the CDR3 DNA reads TGTGCCAGCAGCCGCCCCGGGACAGGTGAAGAGACCCAGTACTTC.

This clonotype was counted many times. CDR3 nucleotide sequence: TGCAGCGGCTTGACAGGGCAAGAGACCCAGTACTTC. Amino acids: CSGLTGQETQYF. This chain connects TRBV29-1 to TRBJ2-5, with TRBD1 identical over 7 bases. The CDR3 loop spans 12 amino acids. V gave up 7 bases and J gave up 2 bases; unmatched junction bases: 4. The germline V gene has CDR1 SQVTM and CDR2 ANQGSEA.

The V gene is TRBV20-1, the J gene TRBJ2-5; TRBD2 matches at 12 bases. CDR3 length: 16 residues. V was pared by 6 bases and J by 5 bases, with 13 bases of the junction left unmatched. Looked up from germline, CDR1 is DFQATT and CDR2 is SNEGSKA (reference sequence). This chain's CDR3 is CSANGRETSGSETQYF. The CDR3 nucleotides read TGCAGTGCCAACGGCCGTGAGACTAGCGGGAGCGAGACCCAGTACTTC.

Many counts were recorded for this clonotype. The rearrangement links TRBV11-2 to TRBJ2-3, with D possibly being TRBD1 or TRBD2 (7 bases each). The germline CDR1 and CDR2 sequences are SGHAT and FQNNGV. The CDR3 consists of 16 residues. Deletions cut 1 base from V and 4 bases from J, with 15 bases between. CDR3 sequence: CASSLVLSGGADTQYF. Here the CDR3 DNA reads TGTGCCAGCAGCTTAGTATTATCAGGGGGGGCAGATACGCAGTATTTT.

Worth noting for this clonotype: This may stem from a read error, because a much larger clone lies one nucleotide away. The chain links TRBV11-2 to TRBJ2-1; D is ambiguous. CDR3 length equals 16 residues. Trimming took off 5 bases at V and 2 bases at J, with 16 bases between the two ends. Germline CDR1 and CDR2: SGHAT and FQNNGV. CDR3 loop: CASSPLISKAYNEQFF. CDR3 coding DNA: TGTGCCAGCAGCCCCTTGATTAGTAAAGCCTACAATGAGCAGTTCTTC.

The CDR3 reads CASSQGLVGVSEQFF. The CDR3 coding sequence is TGTGCCAGCAGTCAGGGACTAGTGGGAGTCAGTGAGCAGTTCTTC. The genes are TRBV6-5 and TRBJ2-1; 8 positions match TRBD2. CDR1 is MNHEY, CDR2 SVGAGI, per germline. There are 15 residues in the CDR3. The junction had 12 bases not matched to a gene; V was cut back by 5 bases and J by 9 bases.

This clonotype was counted between two and nine times. The rearrangement joins TRBV6-2 or TRBV6-3 to TRBJ2-1; TRBD2 matches 13 bases. The V segment lost 3 bases and the J segment 4 bases; nucleotides outside the gene matches: 6. Germline-derived CDR1 and CDR2 are MNHEY and SVGEGT. The CDR3 runs 17 residues. CDR3 DNA sequence: TGTGCCAGCAGTTATCACCCGGGACTAGCGGGGTACAATGAGCAGTTCTTC. Encoded protein: CASSYHPGLAGYNEQFF.

On this clonotype itself: One end of the junction varies from germline; a read error may be responsible. The V and J genes are TRBV11-2 and TRBJ2-3, with 8 bases lining up with TRBD2. The CDR3 runs to 16 residues. Germline-derived CDR1 and CDR2 are SGHAT and FQNNGV. CDR3 in amino acids: CDSSLAGGMSTDTQYF. The CDR3 nucleotides read TGTGACAGCAGCTTGGCGGGGGGCATGAGTACAGATACGCAGTATTTT.

The chain employs TRBV6-5 and TRBJ2-7; TRBD2 matches at 10 bases. Germline CDR1 and CDR2: MNHEY and SVGAGI. Trimming took 7 bases from V and 6 from J; bases not matched to a gene: 9. The CDR3 loop spans 14 amino acids. The CDR3 loop reads CASTSGRAGSEQYF. The DNA for the CDR3 is TGTGCCAGCACAAGCGGGAGGGCAGGGAGCGAGCAGTACTTC.

Remarks on this clonotype: Germline and junction disagree at one end, which may indicate a read error. The genes are TRBV13 and TRBJ2-5; TRBD2 is a possible D gene (6 bases). CDR1 and CDR2 from the germline V gene are PRHDT and FYEKMQ (reference sequence). CDR3 length: 17 residues. DNA for the CDR3: TGTGCCAGCAGGTTAGGAGGGAGTGGTGGAGTGCTGGAGACCCAGTACTTC. Encoded protein: CASRLGGSGGVLETQYF.

This clonotype turned up a few times. V is TRBV4-1 and J is TRBJ2-1; a possible D gene is TRBD2 (6 bases). Trimming removed 0 bases from V and 7 bases from J, with 16 bases in between. In germline, CDR1 is MGHRA, CDR2 YSYEKL. CDR3 length: 16 residues. CDR3 protein: CASSQEAFGTLNEQFF. The CDR3 coding sequence is TGCGCCAGCAGCCAAGAAGCGTTCGGGACTCTGAATGAGCAGTTCTTC.

A few counts support this clonotype. This sequence may be a read error, since a much larger clone differs from it by one base. The V call is TRBV11-3, the J call TRBJ2-3; D is undetermined. CDR3 size: 13 residues. The germline V gene encodes CDR1 SGHNT and CDR2 YENEEA. Here the CDR3 reads CTSSLIFTDTQYF. CDR3 nucleotides: TGTACCAGCAGCTTAATCTTCACAGATACGCAGTATTTT.